These T cell receptor beta chains were read from a single sample in a study of blood T cell repertoires in COVID-19. Clones were sequenced by immunoSEQ multiplex PCR, and TCRdb holds only the in-frame ones, with some missing. This sample has under 250,000 clones; roughly 91% occur once, and the top ten carry around 0.9%. What was sequenced was peripheral blood. Every receptor here comes from a young man with COVID-19, enrolled during active disease. CDR3s include the opening cysteine and the closing phenylalanine or tryptophan. The D gene is left open where the match is weak. Size is stated for part of the rows, as once, few or many counts, or as a class when the clone is expanded.

>TRBD1|16|TRBJ2-5|TRBV10-1|once
TGCGCCAGCAGTCCCAGGGGGTTGGGCCACCAAGAGACCCAGTACTTC
CASSPRGLGHQETQYF
>NA|16|TRBJ2-3|TRBV19|NA
TGTGCCAGTAGTTCCCTAGTGGCCCAAAAGGCAGATACGCAGTATTTT
CASSSLVAQKADTQYF
>TRBD1|15|TRBJ1-5|TRBV9|NA
TGTGCCAGCAGCGTAGGACAGGGTAGCAATCAGCCCCAGCATTTT
CASSVGQGSNQPQHF
>TRBD1|14|TRBJ2-4|TRBV11-2|NA
TGTGCCAGCAGCTTGACAGGGGGGGTTAACATTCAGTACTTC
CASSLTGGVNIQYF
>NA|15|TRBJ1-3|TRBV15|NA
TGTGCCACCAGCAGAGACACCAGCTCTGGAAACACCATATATTTT
CATSRDTSSGNTIYF
>NA|15|TRBJ2-5|TRBV10-3|NA
TGTGCCATCAGTGTGGCCCGTACAGGGTCGGAGACCCAGTACTTC
CAISVARTGSETQYF
>TRBD2|16|TRBJ2-7|TRBV5-6|NA
TGTGCCAGCAGCTTGGCCAGCGGACTAGCGGGGGGGGAGCAGTACTTC
CASSLASGLAGGEQYF
>NA|14|TRBJ1-1|TRBV6-5|few
TGTGCCAGCAGTTACTCGAGAGGAATCACTGAAGCTTTCTTT
CASSYSRGITEAFF
>TRBD1|14|TRBJ1-1|TRBV7-9|NA
TGTGCCAGCAGCCCCCGACAGGGGTTAACTGAAGCTTTCTTT
CASSPRQGLTEAFF
>TRBD1|14|TRBJ1-2|TRBV3-1/TRBV3-2|NA
TGTGCCAGCAGCGAAAACAGGGGGCTAAATGGCTACACCTTC
CASSENRGLNGYTF
>NA|15|TRBJ2-1|TRBV5-6|NA
TGTGCCAGCAGCTTTGATCGGCGGTCCTACAATGAGCAGTTCTTC
CASSFDRRSYNEQFF
>TRBD1|12|TRBJ1-5|TRBV3-1/TRBV3-2|NA
TGTGCCAGCAGCCAAGCACAGGGGCTCCAGCATTTT
CASSQAQGLQHF
>TRBD1|13|TRBJ1-2|TRBV9|NA
TGTGCCAGCATGGGGACAGGGCAAAATGGCTACACCTTC
CASMGTGQNGYTF
>NA|15|TRBJ1-3|TRBV21-1|NA
TGTGCCAGCAGCGACCGGACAGGTTCTGGAAACACCATATATTTT
CASSDRTGSGNTIYF
>NA|11|TRBJ2-7|TRBV11-2|NA
TGTGCCAGCAGCCCTAGGTACGAGCAGTACTTC
CASSPRYEQYF
>NA|15|TRBJ1-3|TRBV5-4|NA
TGTGCCAGCAGCTCCGGGACATCCTCTGGAAACACCATATATTTT
CASSSGTSSGNTIYF
>NA|14|TRBJ2-5|TRBV5-6|once
TGTGCCAGCAGCTCCCAAGGGGGGGGAGAGACCCAGTACTTC
CASSSQGGGETQYF
>TRBD1|15|TRBJ2-7|TRBV3-1/TRBV3-2|NA
TGTGCCAGCAGCCAAGGACCGGACAGGGGCGACGAGCAGTACTTC
CASSQGPDRGDEQYF
>TRBD1|18|TRBJ2-6|TRBV19|NA
TGTGCCAGTAGTCGACGGGACAGGGTCCCCTCTGGGGCCAACGTCCTGACTTTC
CASSRRDRVPSGANVLTF
>NA|12|TRBJ1-2|TRBV12-3/TRBV12-4|once
TGTGCCAGCAGTTTAGGCGCGGGTGGCTACACCTTC
CASSLGAGGYTF
>NA|13|TRBJ2-2|TRBV2|once
TGTGCCAGCAATACTAGAAGCACCGGGGAGCTGTTTTTT
CASNTRSTGELFF
>NA|13|TRBJ2-7|TRBV5-6|NA
TGTGCCAGCAGCGCATCAGTGACCTACGAGCAGTACTTC
CASSASVTYEQYF
>NA|15|TRBJ1-3|TRBV13|NA
TGTGCCAGCAGCCCCATCGGGAGCTCTGGAAACACCATATATTTT
CASSPIGSSGNTIYF
>TRBD1|16|TRBJ1-2|TRBV19|NA
TGTGCCAGTAGTATAGACCAACTACAGGGGGGCCATGGCTACACCTTC
CASSIDQLQGGHGYTF
>NA|13|TRBJ1-6|TRBV4-1|NA
TGCGCCAGCAGCCAAGATCAGGGTTCACCCCTCCACTTT
CASSQDQGSPLHF
>NA|14|TRBJ2-7|TRBV7-9|NA
TGTGCCAGCAGCCATAACAGGTTTATCGGCGAGCAGTACTTC
CASSHNRFIGEQYF
>TRBD1|16|TRBJ1-2|TRBV5-1|NA
TGCGCCAGCAGCTTGACGGGGGACAGGGGGAACTATGGCTACACCTTC
CASSLTGDRGNYGYTF
>TRBD1|15|TRBJ1-6|TRBV2|NA
TGTGCCAGCAGACCGGGACAGACCTATAATTCACCCCTCCACTTT
CASRPGQTYNSPLHF
>NA|11|TRBJ1-1|TRBV23-1|NA
TGCGCCAGCACCGGAGAGACTGAAGCTTTCTTT
CASTGETEAFF
>TRBD1|16|TRBJ1-3|TRBV4-1|NA
TGCGCCAGCAGCCTCCAGTTAGGGACAGCTGGAAACACCATATATTTT
CASSLQLGTAGNTIYF
>TRBD1|16|TRBJ2-1|TRBV6-6|NA
TGTGCCAGCAGTTACCCCAGACAGGGGGGTCGTAATGAGCAGTTCTTC
CASSYPRQGGRNEQFF
>NA|14|TRBJ2-2|TRBV11-3|NA
TGTGCCAGCAGTCCGACAAGGAACACCGGGGAGCTGTTTTTT
CASSPTRNTGELFF
>NA|14|TRBJ1-1|TRBV13|NA
TGTGCCAGCAGCTTCCTCCAGGACCTCGGAGGAGCTTTCTTT
CASSFLQDLGGAFF
>NA|14|TRBJ1-5|TRBV9|NA
TGTGCCAGCAGCGTAGGTGGGGGCAGTGAGCCCCAGCATTTT
CASSVGGGSEPQHF
>TRBD1|14|TRBJ1-6|TRBV10-3|once
TGTGCCATCGGCCCGGGACAGGGGAATTCACCCCTCCACTTT
CAIGPGQGNSPLHF
>TRBD1|15|TRBJ1-3|TRBV12-5|NA
TGTGCTAGTGGTTCCCTACGGACAGGGGGAAACACCATATATTTT
CASGSLRTGGNTIYF
>TRBD1|15|TRBJ1-1|TRBV10-3|NA
TGTGCCATCAGTGACCGAGGGACAGCGAACACTGAAGCTTTCTTT
CAISDRGTANTEAFF
>NA|15|TRBJ1-5|TRBV11-2|NA
TGTGCCAGCAGCGCGGGCCCGGCGAGCAATCAGCCCCAGCATTTT
CASSAGPASNQPQHF
>TRBD1|13|TRBJ2-7|TRBV11-2|NA
TGTGCCAGCAGTCGAGACAGGGGAGGCGAGCAGTACTTC
CASSRDRGGEQYF
>NA|16|TRBJ1-1|TRBV4-2|few
TGTGCCAGCAGCCAAGGGGAGGGGCTGATGAACACTGAAGCTTTCTTT
CASSQGEGLMNTEAFF
>NA|13|TRBJ2-5|TRBV10-3|NA
TGTGCCATCAGTGAACGGACACAAGAGACCCAGTACTTC
CAISERTQETQYF
>TRBD2|16|TRBJ2-1|TRBV7-6|NA
TGTGCCAGCAGCACACGAGCGGGGGGGCCCTACAATGAGCAGTTCTTC
CASSTRAGGPYNEQFF
>NA|14|TRBJ1-1|TRBV2|NA
TGTGCCAGCAGGGAGACAGGTTGGTACACTGAAGCTTTCTTT
CASRETGWYTEAFF
>NA|16|TRBJ2-1|TRBV5-1|NA
TGCGCCAGCAGCTTGGACGTAGCGGAGACCTACAATGAGCAGTTCTTC
CASSLDVAETYNEQFF
>NA|15|TRBJ2-3|TRBV6-4|NA
TGTGCCAGCAGTGACGGGGCAGGGGGGACAGATACGCAGTATTTT
CASSDGAGGTDTQYF
>TRBD1|15|TRBJ2-1|TRBV7-2|NA
TGTGCCAGCAGCTGGGCCGGGACAGGCGACAATGAGCAGTTCTTC
CASSWAGTGDNEQFF
>TRBD2|15|TRBJ2-1|TRBV5-1|NA
TGCGCCAGCAGCTTTACTAGCGGGCAGTACAATGAGCAGTTCTTC
CASSFTSGQYNEQFF
>TRBD2|17|TRBJ2-7|TRBV2|NA
TGTGCCAGCAGTGGGACTAGCGGGGGGCTCCGCACCTACGAGCAGTACTTC
CASSGTSGGLRTYEQYF
>NA|13|TRBJ2-7|TRBV18|NA
TGTGCCAGCTCACCACGGGAGCCCTACGAGCAGTACTTC
CASSPREPYEQYF
>NA|16|TRBJ2-2|TRBV6-5|few
TGTGCCAGCAGTTACTCGTTAGTAGAAAACACCGGGGAGCTGTTTTTT
CASSYSLVENTGELFF
>TRBD1|13|TRBJ2-7|TRBV19|NA
TGTGCCAGTAGTATGCAGGGGGCCTACGAGCAGTACTTC
CASSMQGAYEQYF
>TRBD1|13|TRBJ1-1|TRBV6-5|NA
TGTGCCAGCAAACAGGGGCGTTATGGTGAAGCTTTCTTT
CASKQGRYGEAFF
>NA|14|TRBJ2-5|TRBV2|NA
TGTGCCAGCAGTGGAGGCAGGGTAGGGGAGACCCAGTACTTC
CASSGGRVGETQYF
>TRBD2|15|TRBJ2-7|TRBV3-1/TRBV3-2|NA
TGTGCCAGCAGCCAATTGGGAGGGCTAGCAGACGAGCAGTACTTC
CASSQLGGLADEQYF
>NA|14|TRBJ1-6|TRBV7-9|once
TGTGCCAGCAGCTTAGTGTCAGGGAATTCACCCCTCCACTTT
CASSLVSGNSPLHF
>NA|14|TRBJ2-2|TRBV18|NA
TGTGCCAGCTCACCTACAGGTGCCACCGGGGAGCTGTTTTTT
CASSPTGATGELFF